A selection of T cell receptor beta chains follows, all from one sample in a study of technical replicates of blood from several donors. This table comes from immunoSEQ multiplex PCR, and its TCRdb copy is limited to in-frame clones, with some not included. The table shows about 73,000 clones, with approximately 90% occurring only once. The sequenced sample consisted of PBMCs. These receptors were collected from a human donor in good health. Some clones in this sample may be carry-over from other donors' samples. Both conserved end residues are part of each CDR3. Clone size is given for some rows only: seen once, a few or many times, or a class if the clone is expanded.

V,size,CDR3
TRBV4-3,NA,CASSQDHRGWNVNTEAFF
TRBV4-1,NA,CASSQGDNGYGYTF
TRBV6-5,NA,CASSYLDRVYNEQFF
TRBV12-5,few,CASGGTGGNTEAFF
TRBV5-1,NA,CASSLAGDRFF
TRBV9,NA,CASSVGPRSDTQYF
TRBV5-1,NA,CASSFLILGGNTEAFF
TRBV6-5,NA,CASRRLAGGEYEQFF
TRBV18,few,CASSPRQGVLNTEAFF
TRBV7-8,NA,CASSFQYYGYTF
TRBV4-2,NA,CASSQARGGNSPLHF
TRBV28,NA,CASSPGDRVGEKLFF
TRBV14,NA,CASSQSYSRQSYNEQFF
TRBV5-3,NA,CYGLALLQETQYF
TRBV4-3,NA,CASSQRLIGREYSYEQYF
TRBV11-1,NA,CASSLQNSPLHF
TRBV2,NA,CASSEGLAGSKVEQFF
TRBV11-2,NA,CASSSRTYTQYF
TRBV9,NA,CASSTSPAGRDEQYF
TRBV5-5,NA,CASSVGQRLTNEKLFF
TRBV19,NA,CASSIDRGRTPNYGYTF
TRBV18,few,CASSAYLDNEQFF
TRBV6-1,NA,CASSGGLAGRRGIDTQYF
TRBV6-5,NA,CASSYSRGGGDNEQFF
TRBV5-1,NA,CASQILAGTYEQYF
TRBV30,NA,CAWSDRAGTEAFF
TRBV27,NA,CASSFGSGTGELFF
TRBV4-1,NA,CASSQDPSGKNIQYF
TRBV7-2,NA,CASSLFTLVAGELFF
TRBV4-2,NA,CASSQDGTGGNSPLHF
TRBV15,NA,CATSRDQENEKLFF
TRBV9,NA,CASSVNEGGGETQYF
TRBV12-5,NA,CASGPRGQNTGELFF
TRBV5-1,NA,CASSYDQGRMNTEAFF
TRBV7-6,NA,CASSLAAGGGAETQYF
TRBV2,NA,CATSTRVSYEQYF
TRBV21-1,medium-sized,CASSKGANYGYTF
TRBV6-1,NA,CASKADRVGGYTF
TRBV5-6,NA,CASAKWWDRSYEQYF
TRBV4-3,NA,CASSQDLQGQGYTF
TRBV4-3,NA,CASSRGGDQPQHF
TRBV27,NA,CASSPWTSGSEQFF